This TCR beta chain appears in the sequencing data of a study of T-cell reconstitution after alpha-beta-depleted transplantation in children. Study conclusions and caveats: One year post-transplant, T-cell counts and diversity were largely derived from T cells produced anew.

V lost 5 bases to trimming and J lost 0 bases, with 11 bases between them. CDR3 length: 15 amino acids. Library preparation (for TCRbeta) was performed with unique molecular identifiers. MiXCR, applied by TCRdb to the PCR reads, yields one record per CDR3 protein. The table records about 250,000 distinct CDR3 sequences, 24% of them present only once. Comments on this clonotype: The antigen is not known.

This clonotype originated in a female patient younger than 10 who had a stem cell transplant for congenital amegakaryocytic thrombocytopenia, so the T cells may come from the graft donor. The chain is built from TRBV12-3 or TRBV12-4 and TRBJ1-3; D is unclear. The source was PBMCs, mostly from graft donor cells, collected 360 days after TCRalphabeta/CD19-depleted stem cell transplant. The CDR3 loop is CASSERSNSGNTIYF. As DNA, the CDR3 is TGTGCCAGCAGTGAAAGAAGCAACTCTGGAAACACCATATATTTT.